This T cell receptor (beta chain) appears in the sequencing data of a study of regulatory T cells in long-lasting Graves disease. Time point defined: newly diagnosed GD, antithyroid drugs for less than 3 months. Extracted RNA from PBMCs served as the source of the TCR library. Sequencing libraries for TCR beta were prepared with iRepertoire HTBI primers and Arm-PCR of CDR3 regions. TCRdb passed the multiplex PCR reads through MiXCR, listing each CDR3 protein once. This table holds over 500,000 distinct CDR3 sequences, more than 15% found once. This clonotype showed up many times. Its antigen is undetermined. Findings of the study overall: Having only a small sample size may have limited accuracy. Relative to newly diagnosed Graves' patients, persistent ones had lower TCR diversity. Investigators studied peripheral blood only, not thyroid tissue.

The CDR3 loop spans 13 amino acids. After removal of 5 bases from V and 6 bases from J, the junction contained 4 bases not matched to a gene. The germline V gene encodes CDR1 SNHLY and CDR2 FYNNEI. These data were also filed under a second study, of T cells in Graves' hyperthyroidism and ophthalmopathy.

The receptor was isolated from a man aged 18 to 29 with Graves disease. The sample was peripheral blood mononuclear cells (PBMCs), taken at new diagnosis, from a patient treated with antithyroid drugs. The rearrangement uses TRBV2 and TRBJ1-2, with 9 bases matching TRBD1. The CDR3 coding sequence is TGTGCCAGCAGTCCACAGGGGGCGAATGGCTACACCTTC. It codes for CASSPQGANGYTF.